This TCR beta chain was recorded in a study of T cell responses to AZD1222 COVID-19 vaccine (dated by TCRdb to the early 2020s). At the level of the whole study: TCR sequencing was performed for roughly 240 trial participants, of whom about 200 were given two doses of AZD1222 and approximately 25 were given two doses of MenACWY control vaccine. Enrollment into the trials was organized by age into subgroups of 18-55, 56-69 and 70-plus years, and those subgroups contained roughly 150, 30 and 60 TCR-sequenced participants, respectively. General study outcomes and caveats: Because no day 14 peak-response samples were available, the repertoires could be characterized only after the peak T cell response. The whole spike protein was spanned by vaccine-associated CD4 TCRs, and dominant responses were seen in regions 160-218 and 743-854. Conclusions about previously exposed vaccinees are limited because only a handful of AZD1222 recipients were SARS-CoV-2 seropositive at baseline. Most participants were white British and females outnumbered males, and the authors suggested that clonal diversity may have been underestimated. After two AZD1222 doses, both the breadth and the depth of spike-specific TCRs were significantly higher than at day 0 and than in MenACWY recipients. Epitopes outside the regions mutated in the B.1.351 and B.1.1.7 variants were reportedly recognized by nearly half of the unique spike-specific TCRs. In the small 56-69-year group, the increase in depth fell short of significance, most likely because of low power.

This specimen's time point label, per the study, means: about 28 days (+/-7) after the second vaccine dose. Because spike-specific TCR depth and breadth did not differ between the two schedules, AZD1222 recipients who got a second dose at roughly 4 weeks were pooled with those who got a second dose at roughly 12 weeks. The vaccinee samples were drawn from two UK trials, COV001 and COV002, one of which was a single-blind randomized controlled phase 2/3 trial testing AZD1222 (ChAdOx1 nCoV-19) in healthy adults. For TCRbeta chain sequencing, PBMC samples from trial participants were taken at day 0 and at day 28 after the second dose. Sequences MGHRA (CDR1) and YSYEKL (CDR2) are obtained from the germline V gene. The CDR3, cysteine through phenylalanine, is 18 amino acids long. Left in the record is the CDR3 DNA by itself, 54 bases read in frame from the first base. V gives up 1 base and J gives up 4 bases, and the segment between their germline ends measures 22 bases.

This clone was detected once. Its antigen is not yet known. No much larger clonotype is one base removed from it; base qualities were not supplied. The CDR3 regions of human TCRbeta chains were subjected to immunosequencing. The authors' analysis ran thus. TCRs in the repertoires were compared against a reference library of SARS-CoV-2-specific TCRs that had been generated with the MIRA antigen-specificity platform. Breadth meant the fraction of unique TCRs that were SARS-CoV-2-associated, whereas depth meant the fraction of total T cells that were SARS-CoV-2-associated. Each spike-specific TCR was assigned to its reactive spike region and to a CD4 or CD8 class using the MIRA data. Log10-transformed breadth and depth values were compared by one-way ANOVA with Sidak's multiple comparisons tests. Here the immuneACCESS table is served through TCRdb, limited to in-frame sequences with V and J called. Missing clones are a known gap in these copies; in checked studies unresolved V genes cover under half, and the rest lacks a known reason. The DNA gave D and trimming, while V, J and clone size come from that table. The sample table records some 24,000 clones; around 83% of these occur just once. The top ten clonotypes cover roughly 8% of the sample.

This TCR was sampled from an adult who received the AZD1222 COVID-19 vaccine. This chain is built from TRBV4-1 and TRBJ1-2; TRBD1 is perhaps the D gene, given 5 matching bases. The sample in question was peripheral blood, obtained 28 days after the second AZD1222 dose. The sequenced DNA: TGCGCCAGCAGCCAAGGGCGCCTAAATCGACAGTTTACCTATGGCTACACCTTC. Translated, it gives CASSQGRLNRQFTYGYTF.